This T cell receptor (beta chain) was captured in a study of siplizumab effects on memory and regulatory T cells. This CDR3 has 13 amino acids. Trimming removed 5 bases from V and 4 bases from J, with 9 bases in between. Germline CDR1 is SGHNT and CDR2 is YYREEE (reference sequence). General study results and limits: Mappable CD4+ clones that were alloreactive averaged approximately 69% Treg-derived with siplizumab versus around 25% in controls.

Per individual sample, about 97,000 TCR templates were assayed. The protocol was immunoSEQ multiplex PCR, while the TCRdb copy is restricted to in-frame clones and leaves out a portion. The sample has more than 85,000 clones, 80% to 95% seen once. This clone was observed a single time. Its target is unknown. Sequencing input: CD4+ T cells sorted from blood. The gene calls are TRBV5-4 and TRBJ2-2, with a possible D match to TRBD1 (6 bases). This clonotype originated in a human donor in good health. The CDR3 coding sequence is TGTGCCAGCAGGAGGACAGTCACCGGGGAGCTGTTTTTT. Translating it yields CASRRTVTGELFF.